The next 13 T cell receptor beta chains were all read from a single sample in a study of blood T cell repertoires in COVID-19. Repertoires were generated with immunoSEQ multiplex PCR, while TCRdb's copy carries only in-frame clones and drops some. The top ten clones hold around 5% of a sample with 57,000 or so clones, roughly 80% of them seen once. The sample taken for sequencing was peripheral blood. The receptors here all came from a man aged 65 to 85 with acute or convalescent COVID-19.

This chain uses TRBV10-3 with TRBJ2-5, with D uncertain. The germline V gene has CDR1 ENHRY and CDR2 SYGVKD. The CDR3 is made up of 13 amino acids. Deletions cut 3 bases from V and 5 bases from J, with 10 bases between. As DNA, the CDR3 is TGTGCCATCAGTGAACCAGCGCGGGAGACCCAGTACTTC. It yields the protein CAISEPARETQYF.

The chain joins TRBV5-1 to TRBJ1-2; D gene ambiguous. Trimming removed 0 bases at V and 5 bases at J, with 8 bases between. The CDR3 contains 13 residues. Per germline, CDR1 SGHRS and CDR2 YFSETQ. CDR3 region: CASSLGPFYGYTF. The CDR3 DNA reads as TGCGCCAGCAGCTTGGGTCCGTTTTATGGCTACACCTTC.

The CDR3 is CASSLEEGREQYF. The CDR3 nucleotides are TGTGCCAGCAGCCTAGAGGAGGGAAGGGAGCAGTACTTC. The gene calls are TRBV5-4 and TRBJ2-7; weak D call: TRBD2 (6 bases). The CDR3 spans 13 residues. The germline CDR1 and CDR2 sequences are SGHNT and YYREEE (reference sequence). Trimming took off 4 bases at V and 7 bases at J, with 15 bases between the two ends.

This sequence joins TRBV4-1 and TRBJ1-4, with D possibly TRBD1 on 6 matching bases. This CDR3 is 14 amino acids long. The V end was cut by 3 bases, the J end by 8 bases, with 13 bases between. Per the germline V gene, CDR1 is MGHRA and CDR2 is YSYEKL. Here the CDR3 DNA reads TGCGCCAGCAGCCAGAGGACAGTAACGGAAAAACTGTTTTTT. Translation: CASSQRTVTEKLFF.

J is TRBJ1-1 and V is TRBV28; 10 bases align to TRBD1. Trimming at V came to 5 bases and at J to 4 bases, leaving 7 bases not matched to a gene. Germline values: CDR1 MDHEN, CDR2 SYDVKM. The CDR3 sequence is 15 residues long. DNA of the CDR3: TGTGCCAGCAGTCCGATGACAGGGGGCCCCACTGAAGCTTTCTTT. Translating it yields CASSPMTGGPTEAFF. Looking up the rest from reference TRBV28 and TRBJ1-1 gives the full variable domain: DVKVTQSSRYLVKRTGEKVFLECVQDMDHENMFWYRQDPGLGLRLIYFSYDVKMKEKGDIPEGYSVSREKKERFSLILESASTNQTSMYLCASSPMTGGPTEAFFGQGTRLTVV.

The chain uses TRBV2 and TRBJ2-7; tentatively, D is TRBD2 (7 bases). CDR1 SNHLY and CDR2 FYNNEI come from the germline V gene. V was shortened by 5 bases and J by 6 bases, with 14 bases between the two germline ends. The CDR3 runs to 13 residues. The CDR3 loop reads CASSSPAGAEQYF. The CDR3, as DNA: TGTGCCAGCAGTTCTCCTGCGGGGGCCGAGCAGTACTTC. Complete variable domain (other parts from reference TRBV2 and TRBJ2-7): EPEVTQTPSHQVTQMGQEVILRCVPISNHLYFYWYRQILGQKVEFLVSFYNNEISEKSEIFDDQFSVERPDGSNFTLKIRSTKLEDSAMYFCASSSPAGAEQYFGPGTRLTVT.

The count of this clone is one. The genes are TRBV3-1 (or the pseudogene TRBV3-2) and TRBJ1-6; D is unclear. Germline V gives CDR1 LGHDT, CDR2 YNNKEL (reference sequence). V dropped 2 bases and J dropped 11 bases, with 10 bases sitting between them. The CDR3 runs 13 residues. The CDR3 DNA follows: TGTGCCAGCAGCCAACAGTGGAGCCCACCCCTCCACTTT. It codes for CASSQQWSPPLHF.

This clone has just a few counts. For the CDR3, the DNA is TGTGCCAGCAGTGAAGGGCAGAACAATCAGCCCCAGCATTTT. The encoded protein is CASSEGQNNQPQHF. V usage is TRBV2 and J usage is TRBJ1-5; D not certain. CDR3 size: 14 residues. Germline V CDR1 and CDR2: SNHLY, FYNNEI. Trimming removed 1 base from V and 3 bases from J, with 7 bases in between.

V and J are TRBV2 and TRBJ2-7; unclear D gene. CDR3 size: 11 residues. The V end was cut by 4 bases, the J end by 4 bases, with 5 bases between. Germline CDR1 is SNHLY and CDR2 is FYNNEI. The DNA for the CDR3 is TGTGCCAGCAGTGGTCATTACGAGCAGTACTTC. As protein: CASSGHYEQYF.

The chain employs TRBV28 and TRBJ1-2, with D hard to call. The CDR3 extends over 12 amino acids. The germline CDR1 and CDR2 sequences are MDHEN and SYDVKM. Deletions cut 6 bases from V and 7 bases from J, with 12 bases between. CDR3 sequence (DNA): TGTGCCAGCAGCCTAGGCGACGGTGGCTACACCTTC. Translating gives CASSLGDGGYTF.

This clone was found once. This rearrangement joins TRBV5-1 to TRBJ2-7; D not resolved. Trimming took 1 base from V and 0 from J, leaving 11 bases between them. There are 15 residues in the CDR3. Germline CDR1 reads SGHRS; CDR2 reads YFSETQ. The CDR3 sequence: CASSLSPVSSYEQYF. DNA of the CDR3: TGCGCCAGCAGCTTGTCTCCTGTCTCCTCCTACGAGCAGTACTTC.

For the CDR3, the DNA is TGTGCCAGCAGCCAAGGTTTTGGGGCCGGAAAGACCCAGTACTTC. Translation gives CASSQGFGAGKTQYF. The rearrangement joins TRBV3-1 (or the pseudogene TRBV3-2) to TRBJ2-5; the D gene is possibly TRBD1 (5 bases). The CDR3 is made up of 15 amino acids. CDR1 is LGHDT and CDR2 is YNNKEL in the germline V gene (reference sequence). Trimming pared 1 base from V and 6 bases from J, leaving 15 bases between.

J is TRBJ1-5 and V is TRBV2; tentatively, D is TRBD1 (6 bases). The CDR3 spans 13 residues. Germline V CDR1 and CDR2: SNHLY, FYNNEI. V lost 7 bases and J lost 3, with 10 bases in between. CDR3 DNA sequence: TGTGCCAGCAAGCGGGACAACAATCAGCCCCAGCATTTT. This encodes CASKRDNNQPQHF.